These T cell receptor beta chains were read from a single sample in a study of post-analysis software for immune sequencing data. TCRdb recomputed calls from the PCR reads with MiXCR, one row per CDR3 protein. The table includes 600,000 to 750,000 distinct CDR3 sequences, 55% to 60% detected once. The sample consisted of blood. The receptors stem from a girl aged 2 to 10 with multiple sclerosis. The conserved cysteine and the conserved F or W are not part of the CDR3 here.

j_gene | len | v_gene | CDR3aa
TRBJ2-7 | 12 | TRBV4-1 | ASSQDNQVCEQY
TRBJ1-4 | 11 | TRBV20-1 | SAGGSGGEKLF
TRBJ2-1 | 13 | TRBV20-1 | SARDPPSGINEQF
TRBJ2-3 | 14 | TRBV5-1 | ASSRLAGSITDTQY
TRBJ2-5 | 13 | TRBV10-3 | AIGEGLAGGETQY
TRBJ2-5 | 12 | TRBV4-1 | ASSYLGGSGTQY
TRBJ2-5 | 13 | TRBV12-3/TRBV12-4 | ASSFGGRVQETQY
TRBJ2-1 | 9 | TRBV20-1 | SARLVHEQF
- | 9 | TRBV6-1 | ASSVTKTQY
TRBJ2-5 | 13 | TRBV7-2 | ASSFVSSVGETQY
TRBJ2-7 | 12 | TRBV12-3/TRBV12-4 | ASSLQGFGYEQY
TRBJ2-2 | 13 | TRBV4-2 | ASSQDGWSTGELF
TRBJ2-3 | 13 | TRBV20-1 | SAREDRRHTDTQY
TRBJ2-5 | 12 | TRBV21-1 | ASRSRRDQETQY
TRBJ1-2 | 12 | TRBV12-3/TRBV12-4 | ASSEDGQGGGYT
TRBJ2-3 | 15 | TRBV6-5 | ASSYTSLTGEGDTQY
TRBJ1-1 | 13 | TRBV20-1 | SARDAGTGGTEAF
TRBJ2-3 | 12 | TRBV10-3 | AIRPGTGGDTQY
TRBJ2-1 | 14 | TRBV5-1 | ASSLAYQLAGDEQF
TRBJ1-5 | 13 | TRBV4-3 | ASSQDRAANQPQH
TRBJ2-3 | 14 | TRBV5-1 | ATSKAGTVSTDTQY
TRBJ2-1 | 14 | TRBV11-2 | VSSFWDLNSYNEQF
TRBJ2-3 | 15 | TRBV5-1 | ASSLEVAGGLADTQY
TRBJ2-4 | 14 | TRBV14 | ASSQGTGYTKNIQY
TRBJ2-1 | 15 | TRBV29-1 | SVERSRSGNSYNEQF
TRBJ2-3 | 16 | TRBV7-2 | ASSHLSPRTGVVNTQY
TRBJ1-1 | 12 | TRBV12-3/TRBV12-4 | ASSYQGKNTEAF
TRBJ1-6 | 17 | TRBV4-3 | ASSQEEGAAGQGGSPLH
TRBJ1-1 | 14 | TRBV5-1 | ASSLATGPMNTEAF
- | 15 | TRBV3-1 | ASSRGFTGTSGYEQY
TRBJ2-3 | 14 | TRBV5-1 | ASSLSGDSITDTQY
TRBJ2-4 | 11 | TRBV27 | ASSLDRGNIQY
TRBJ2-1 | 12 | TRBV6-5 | ASSKVGGSNEQF
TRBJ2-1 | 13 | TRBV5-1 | ASSFGDFPYNEQF
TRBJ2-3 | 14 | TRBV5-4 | ASSLGWTEEADTQY
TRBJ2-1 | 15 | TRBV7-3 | ASSLTPQTSGSDEQF
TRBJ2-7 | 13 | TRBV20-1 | SARRPRDTTYEQY
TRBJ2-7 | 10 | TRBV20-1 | SATPGDREQY
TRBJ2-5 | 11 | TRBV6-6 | ASTLGIQETQY
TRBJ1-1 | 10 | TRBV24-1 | ATSDMTGRAF
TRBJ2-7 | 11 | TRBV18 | ASSPNHQGERY
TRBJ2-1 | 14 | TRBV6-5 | ASSPALGSSYNEQF
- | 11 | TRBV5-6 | ASSGERSYEQY
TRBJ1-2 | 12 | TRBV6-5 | ASSQTGEGYGYT
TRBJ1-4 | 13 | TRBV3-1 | ASSQVWPNNEKLF
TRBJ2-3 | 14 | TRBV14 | ASSLEAGRGTDTQY
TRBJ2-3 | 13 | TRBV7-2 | ASTQGRASTDTQY
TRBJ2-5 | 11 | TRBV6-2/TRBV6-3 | ASGQILWETQY
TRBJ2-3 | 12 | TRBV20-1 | SAPRSASTDTQY
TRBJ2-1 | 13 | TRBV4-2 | ASSPTSGSSDEQF
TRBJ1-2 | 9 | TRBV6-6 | ASSAAGSYT
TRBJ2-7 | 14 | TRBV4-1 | ASSQVETGNSYEQY
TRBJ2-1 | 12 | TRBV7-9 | ASSKGPLNNEQF
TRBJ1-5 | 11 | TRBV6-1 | ASSQQGSQPQH
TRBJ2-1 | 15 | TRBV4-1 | ASSQDKTKHLYNEQF
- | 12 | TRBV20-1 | SARDWGRAYEQY
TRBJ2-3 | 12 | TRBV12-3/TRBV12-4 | ASRSTGGTDTQY